Shown below are 25 T cell receptor beta chains from a single sample sequenced in a study of T cells in Graves' hyperthyroidism and ophthalmopathy. Amplification targeted TCR beta CDR3 regions from RNA transcripts. The TCR CDR3 was amplified in a first-round RT-PCR using the HTBI primer set. MiXCR, run by TCRdb on the multiplex PCR reads, gives a single entry per CDR3 protein. In the table there are around 540,000 distinct CDR3 sequences, approximately 44% of which are singletons. The source material was peripheral blood or thyroid tissue (not recorded which). Every receptor here comes from a woman aged 18-29 years with Graves' hyperthyroidism.

The chain carries TRBV29-1 and TRBJ1-5, with a possible D match to TRBD1 (6 bases). V lost 3 bases and J lost 7, with 13 bases in between. Germline CDR1 is SQVTM and CDR2 is ANQGSEA. The CDR3 length is 13 residues. CDR3 sequence reads: CSVDTGMGQPQHF. The CDR3 DNA is TGCAGCGTTGATACAGGGATGGGGCAGCCCCAGCATTTT. Full variable domain (remainder filled in from reference TRBV29-1 and TRBJ1-5): SAVISQKPSRDICQRGTSLTIQCQVDSQVTMMFWYRQQPGQSLTLIATANQGSEATYESGFVIDKFPISRPNLTFSTLTVSNMSPEDSSIYLCSVDTGMGQPQHFGDGTRLSIL.

This chain joins TRBV19 and TRBJ2-5; 7 nucleotides line up with TRBD1. The V gene's germline CDR1 is LNHDA and CDR2 SQIVND (reference sequence). J gave up 3 bases and V 7 bases, and 2 bases lay outside the gene matches. The CDR3 extends over 12 amino acids. In DNA form, the CDR3 reads TGTGCCAGTATGGGACAGAAAGAGACCCAGTACTTC. Amino acids: CASMGQKETQYF.

On this clonotype itself: A much bigger clone sits one base away, suggesting this may be a read error. This chain uses TRBV2 with TRBJ1-2, with 8 nucleotides matching TRBD1. The CDR3 is 13 amino acids. Per germline, CDR1 SNHLY and CDR2 FYNNEI. The CDR3 loop is CASSETGVYGHTF. In nucleotides, the CDR3 is TGTGCCAGCAGTGAGACAGGGGTCTATGGCCACACCTTC.

V gene TRBV29-1 combines with J gene TRBJ1-6, with 7 bases aligning to TRBD1. The ends lost 7 bases at V and 4 bases at J; junction bases unmatched: 1. The germline V gene has CDR1 SQVTM and CDR2 ANQGSEA. There are 12 residues in the CDR3. The CDR3 loop is CSAGGYNSPLHF. The CDR3 DNA reads TGCAGCGCAGGGGGATATAATTCACCCCTCCACTTT.

The chain joins TRBV25-1 to TRBJ1-2, with 7 bases matching TRBD1. J gave up 6 bases and V 6 bases, and 25 bases lay outside the gene matches. Per germline, CDR1 MGHDK and CDR2 SYGVNS. CDR3 length equals 19 residues. DNA of the CDR3: TGTGCCAGCAGCCCCCACATCGGGAGGGGGCGTTCTATCATTAATGGCTACACCTTC. It specifies CASSPHIGRGRSIINGYTF.

The chain has TRBV10-3 and TRBJ1-1, with unresolved D. Germline V gives CDR1 ENHRY, CDR2 SYGVKD. V lost 5 bases and J lost 10, with 11 bases in between. The CDR3 length is 11 residues. The CDR3 here is CAISPRRGAFF. The DNA for the CDR3 is TGTGCCATCAGTCCCCGGCGGGGAGCTTTCTTT.

The chain carries TRBV29-1 and TRBJ2-7; D not resolved. Germline CDR1 SQVTM, CDR2 ANQGSEA. V lost 5 bases, J lost 6 bases, and 8 bases lay in between. There are 10 residues in the CDR3. The CDR3 spells CSVSGGEQYF. DNA of the CDR3: TGCAGCGTTAGTGGTGGCGAGCAGTACTTC.

This clonotype was seen at least ten times. CDR3 protein: CASSLGQRTEAFF. CDR3 nucleotides: TGTGCCAGCAGCTTAGGCCAACGGACTGAAGCTTTCTTT. This sequence joins TRBV7-6 and TRBJ1-1; D is undetermined. Looked up from germline, CDR1 is SGHVS and CDR2 is FNYEAQ. Trimming stripped 1 base from V and 5 bases from J, with 8 bases between. CDR3 size: 13 residues.

Points on this clonotype: Relative to the germline gene, one junction end is altered; a read error may explain this. The chain is built from TRBV19 and TRBJ1-2, with 8 bases fitting TRBD1. Germline values: CDR1 LNHDA, CDR2 SQIVND (reference sequence). This CDR3 has 14 amino acids. CDR3 region: CASSPRGQDYGCTF. CDR3 nucleotide sequence: TGTGCCAGTAGTCCCCGGGGACAGGACTATGGCTGCACCTTC.

This clonotype was found a few times. The rearrangement uses TRBV5-6 and TRBJ2-2; D gene ambiguous. Trimming removed 9 bases from V and 0 bases from J, with 12 bases in between. The germline V gene has CDR1 SGHDT and CDR2 YYEEEE. This CDR3 has 14 amino acids. The CDR3, as DNA: TGTGCCACCGATCGAAGATCGAACACCGGGGAGCTGTTTTTT. It is translated as CATDRRSNTGELFF.

This chain uses TRBV25-1 with TRBJ1-2; D call uncertain. Germline CDR1 and CDR2: MGHDK and SYGVNS. V gave up 11 bases and J gave up 3 bases, with 16 bases separating them. CDR3 size: 13 residues. Here the CDR3 reads CAWSVLTDYGYTF. The CDR3 nucleotides are TGTGCCTGGAGTGTACTAACAGACTATGGCTACACCTTC.

The chain couples TRBV6-1 to TRBJ2-7; 11 positions match TRBD2. The CDR3 has 14 amino acids. CDR1 is MNHNS, CDR2 SASEGT, per germline. The V segment lost 7 bases and the J segment 7 bases; nucleotides outside the gene matches: 9. CDR3 region: CASTAKLAGVEQYF. CDR3 DNA: TGTGCCAGCACGGCGAAACTAGCGGGAGTTGAGCAGTACTTC.

This clonotype was counted ten times or more. The chain employs TRBV20-1 and TRBJ1-2, with a weak D call TRBD1 (6 bases). V lost 2 bases and J lost 4, with 8 bases in between. The CDR3 totals 12 residues. The germline V gene has CDR1 DFQATT and CDR2 SNEGSKA (reference sequence). CDR3 nucleotide sequence: TGCAGTGCTAGAAGGGACATCTATGGCTACACCTTC. Translated: CSARRDIYGYTF.

This chain links TRBV19 with TRBJ1-1; no definite D call. Trimming took 7 bases from V and 1 from J, leaving 16 bases between them. The CDR3 covers 15 residues. Germline V gene data show CDR1 as LNHDA and CDR2 as SQIVND (reference sequence). This CDR3 is CASTFYGEPNTEAFF. The CDR3 bases are TGTGCCAGTACGTTCTATGGGGAACCGAACACTGAAGCTTTCTTT.

The rearrangement links TRBV7-2 to TRBJ1-5; D gene unclear. Germline V gene sequence: CDR1 SGHTA, CDR2 FQGNSA. Trimming removed 6 bases from V and 7 bases from J, with 7 bases in between. The CDR3 runs 11 residues. The CDR3 sequence: CASSPLQPQHF. CDR3 nucleotides: TGTGCCAGCAGTCCCTTGCAGCCCCAGCATTTT.

V and J are TRBV25-1 and TRBJ1-2; D perhaps matches TRBD1 (5 bases). The CDR3 covers 14 residues. Per germline, CDR1 MGHDK and CDR2 SYGVNS. V was shortened by 6 bases and J by 8 bases, with 19 bases between the two germline ends. This CDR3 reads CASSPRGVPRGYTF. The CDR3 region has the DNA TGTGCCAGCAGCCCCCGAGGGGTCCCGCGAGGCTACACCTTC.

At least ten counts were recorded for this clonotype. The V call is TRBV2, the J call TRBJ2-5; TRBD2 might be the D (5 bases). The germline V and J ends were trimmed by 8 bases and 4 bases, with 14 bases remaining between them. Germline CDR1 reads SNHLY; CDR2 reads FYNNEI. The CDR3 consists of 13 residues. The DNA of the CDR3 is TGTGCCAGCGTACTAGGCGGAGGAGAGACCCAGTACTTC. Its translation is CASVLGGGETQYF.

This clonotype was picked up one time. V is TRBV7-3 and J is TRBJ2-5; the match to TRBD1 covers 11 bases. J was trimmed by 4 bases and V by 11 bases; bases with no gene match: 9. This CDR3 is 14 amino acids long. Germline loops: CDR1 SGHTA, CDR2 FQGTGA. The CDR3 bases are TGTGCCTGCCTAACCGGGACAGGGGGAGAGACCCAGTACTTC. It codes for CACLTGTGGETQYF.

The chain is built from TRBV9 and TRBJ2-5; a weak D match, TRBD1 (5 bases). Germline loops: CDR1 SGDLS, CDR2 YYNGEE. V was shortened by 0 bases and J by 3 bases, with 9 bases between the two germline ends. The CDR3 has 14 amino acids. In DNA, the CDR3 is TGTGCCAGCAGCGTAGACCAGGGCGAAGAGACCCAGTACTTC. Translating gives CASSVDQGEETQYF. Using reference TRBV9 and TRBJ2-5 for the parts outside the CDR3, the full variable domain is DSGVTQTPKHLITATGQRVTLRCSPRSGDLSVYWYQQSLDQGLQFLIQYYNGEERAKGNILERFSAQQFPDLHSELNLSSLELGDSALYFCASSVDQGEETQYFGPGTRLLVL.

To note about this clonotype: Germline and junction disagree at one end, which may indicate a read error. The chain links TRBV7-9 to TRBJ1-1, with D tentatively TRBD1 (6 bases). The length of the CDR3 is 15 residues. Per germline, CDR1 SEHNR and CDR2 FQNEAQ (reference sequence). This CDR3 is CSSSLASSRGTEAFF. The CDR3 DNA follows: TGTTCCAGCAGTTTAGCATCCTCCAGGGGTACTGAAGCTTTCTTT.

CDR3 residues: CASSLLPRRGSMNTEAFF. The CDR3 DNA follows: TGTGCCAGCAGCCTACTGCCGAGGCGCGGAAGTATGAACACTGAAGCTTTCTTT. The chain has TRBV14 and TRBJ1-1; D gene ambiguous. Germline assignment: CDR1 SGHDN and CDR2 FVKESK. The CDR3 length is 18 residues. Trimming left V 4 bases short and J 0 bases short, with 21 bases between.

V gene TRBV20-1 combines with J gene TRBJ2-7, with 7 bases that match TRBD2. Germline lookup yields CDR1 DFQATT and CDR2 SNEGSKA (reference sequence). The CDR3 consists of 12 residues. Germline trimming cut 1 base from V and 3 bases from J; bases unmatched to any gene: 0. CDR3 sequence reads: CSARGDYYEQYF. CDR3 nucleotides: TGCAGTGCTAGAGGGGACTACTACGAGCAGTACTTC.

This clonotype was seen a few times. The V gene is TRBV7-9, the J gene TRBJ1-4; D possibly corresponds to TRBD1 (6 bases). The CDR3 spans 15 residues. The V gene's germline CDR1 is SEHNR and CDR2 FQNEAQ (reference sequence). V dropped 3 bases and J dropped 5 bases, with 13 bases sitting between them. The CDR3 coding sequence is TGTGCCAGCAGCTTCGAACAGGGCGTGAATGAAAAACTGTTTTTT. Its translation: CASSFEQGVNEKLFF.

This chain uses TRBV5-6 with TRBJ2-7; 7 bases match TRBD1. Germline V gene lookup returns CDR1 SGHDT and CDR2 YYEEEE. There are 15 residues in the CDR3. Losses at the gene ends were 5 bases for V and 3 bases for J; bases not matched to a gene: 11. The CDR3 DNA follows: TGTGCCAGCAGTCCTTTGACAGGGACCAGCTACGAGCAGTACTTC. As protein: CASSPLTGTSYEQYF.

Comments on this clonotype: Mismatch with germline at one junction end may stem from a read error. The genes are TRBV5-5 and TRBJ2-7; 8 nucleotides align to TRBD1. The CDR3 consists of 15 residues. Germline CDR1 is SGHKS and CDR2 is YYEKEE (reference sequence). In DNA, the CDR3 is TGCGCCAGCAGCCAAGATCGACAGGGGCTCTACGAGCAGTACTTC. Translation gives CASSQDRQGLYEQYF.